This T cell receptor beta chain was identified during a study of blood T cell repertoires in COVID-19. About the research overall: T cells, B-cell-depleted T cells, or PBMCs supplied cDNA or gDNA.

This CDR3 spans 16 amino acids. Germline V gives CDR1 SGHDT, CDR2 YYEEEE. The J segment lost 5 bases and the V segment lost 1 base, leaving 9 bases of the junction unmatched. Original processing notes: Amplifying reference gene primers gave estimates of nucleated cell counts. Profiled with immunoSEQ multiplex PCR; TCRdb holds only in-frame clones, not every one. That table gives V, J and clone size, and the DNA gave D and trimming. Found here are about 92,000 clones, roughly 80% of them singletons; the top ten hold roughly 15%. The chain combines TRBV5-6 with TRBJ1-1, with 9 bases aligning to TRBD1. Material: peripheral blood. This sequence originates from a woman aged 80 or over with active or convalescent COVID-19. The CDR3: CASSLTGGARETEAFF. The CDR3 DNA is TGTGCCAGCAGCTTGACAGGGGGCGCGAGGGAGACTGAAGCTTTCTTT.